The 19 T cell receptor beta chains reported below all come from one sample, sequenced in a study of blood T cells in healthy people across ages. It was with a sample-barcoded 5' primer and a J-beta primer mix that a second PCR of about 7 to 12 cycles was run. TCRdb independently ran MiXCR on the 5' RACE reads; one entry per CDR3 protein. The data contain about a million distinct CDR3 sequences, roughly two fifths of them seen just once; the ten biggest clones take up roughly 14%. Sequenced input: blood. The origin of the receptors is a man aged 18 to 30 in good health.

V and J are TRBV5-8 and TRBJ2-1; D might be TRBD1 or TRBD2, each matching 6 bases. V was cut by 4 bases and J by 4 bases, with 15 bases left in between. The CDR3 totals 15 residues. The V gene's germline CDR1 is SGHTS and CDR2 YDEGEE. Written as DNA, the CDR3 is TGTGCCAGCAGCGGTTTACGGGGGCTGTACAATGAGCAGTTCTTC. Protein: CASSGLRGLYNEQFF.

On this clonotype: A read error may be the cause here, since a much bigger clone is one base away. The chain combines TRBV7-3 with TRBJ2-3, with TRBD2 identical over 8 bases. V shed 5 bases and J 5 bases; nucleotides not matched to a gene: 6. The CDR3 has 14 residues. Germline V CDR1 and CDR2: SGHTA, FQGTGA. The CDR3 spells CASSVSGVVDTQYF. The CDR3, as DNA: TGTGCCAGCAGCGTTAGCGGGGTAGTAGATACGCAGTATTTT.

The chain links TRBV29-1 to TRBJ1-2; 8 bases align to TRBD1. Trimming removed 7 bases from V and 3 bases from J; junction bases left unmatched: 7. CDR3 length: 13 residues. From germline, CDR1 is SQVTM and CDR2 ANQGSEA. CDR3 sequence (DNA): TGCAGCGCCGCGACAGGGGCGGACTATGGCTACACCTTC. It codes for CSAATGADYGYTF.

The chain joins TRBV20-1 to TRBJ1-1; D possibly corresponds to TRBD1 (5 bases). V lost 4 bases and J lost 0, with 12 bases in between. Germline CDR1 and CDR2: DFQATT and SNEGSKA (reference sequence). The CDR3 has 14 amino acids. In DNA form, the CDR3 reads TGCAGTGCTATGGAGGGGCCGATGAACACTGAAGCTTTCTTT. Encoded protein: CSAMEGPMNTEAFF.

In nucleotides, the CDR3 is TGTGCCAGCATTAACCGGGACCGAACCACAGATACGCAGTATTTT. Translation gives CASINRDRTTDTQYF. The rearrangement joins TRBV28 to TRBJ2-3; D tentatively fits TRBD1 or TRBD2 (5 bases each). The V end lost 7 bases, the J end lost 2 bases, and 16 bases lay between the germline ends. CDR1 and CDR2 (germline): MDHEN, SYDVKM. The CDR3 contains 15 residues.

This rearrangement joins TRBV7-2 to TRBJ2-3; D possibly corresponds to TRBD2 (6 bases). Germline lookup yields CDR1 SGHTA and CDR2 FQGNSA. The CDR3 has 15 amino acids. Trimming removed 1 base at V and 4 bases at J, with 12 bases between. The CDR3 region has the DNA TGTGCCAGCAGCTTAGTAGCGACTAGTTCAGATACGCAGTATTTT. Translating gives CASSLVATSSDTQYF.

This chain uses TRBV4-3 with TRBJ1-1, with 10 bases aligning to TRBD1. CDR1 and CDR2 from the germline V gene are LGHNA and YSLEER. V shed 3 bases and J 0 bases; nucleotides not matched to a gene: 7. The CDR3 runs to 17 residues. The CDR3 loop reads CASSQRDRGQMNTEAFF. The CDR3 nucleotides read TGCGCCAGCAGCCAGAGAGACAGGGGGCAAATGAACACTGAAGCTTTCTTT.

The V and J genes are TRBV5-1 and TRBJ2-1; 8 nucleotides align to TRBD2. The CDR3 is 20 residues long. CDR1 is SGHRS, CDR2 YFSETQ, per germline. With 4 bases clipped from V and 0 bases from J, the junction kept 18 bases outside the gene matches. For the CDR3, the DNA is TGCGCCAGCAGCCCGTTTGGCGGGGGGCGTACTCAGAGCTCCTACAATGAGCAGTTCTTC. Residues: CASSPFGGGRTQSSYNEQFF.

This clonotype was observed a few times. The chain couples TRBV14 to TRBJ2-3; D unresolved. The CDR3 runs to 14 residues. CDR1 and CDR2 (germline): SGHDN, FVKESK. Trimming pared 6 bases from V and 6 bases from J, leaving 16 bases between. The CDR3 protein is CASSRKRSRDTQYF. The CDR3 bases are TGTGCCAGCAGTAGGAAAAGGAGCAGGGATACGCAGTATTTT.

There are a few counts of this clonotype. The chain carries TRBV12-3 or TRBV12-4 and TRBJ1-4; D is undetermined. The CDR3 loop spans 14 amino acids. V lost 8 bases, J lost 7 bases, and 17 bases lay in between. CDR3 protein: CASCPGGRSEKLFF. CDR3 DNA sequence: TGTGCCAGCTGCCCGGGAGGGCGCAGTGAAAAACTGTTTTTT.

The genes are TRBV20-1 and TRBJ2-1, with 11 bases matching TRBD1. Germline CDR1 and CDR2: DFQATT and SNEGSKA (reference sequence). Trimming took 5 bases from V and 3 from J; bases not matched to a gene: 6. The CDR3 has 15 amino acids. The CDR3, as DNA: TGCAGTGCTCCAAAAGGGACAGGGGGCTACAATGAGCAGTTCTTC. Protein: CSAPKGTGGYNEQFF.

This chain uses TRBV7-8 with TRBJ1-2; D is unresolved. Germline assignment: CDR1 SGHVS and CDR2 FQNEAQ. V lost 3 bases to trimming and J lost 3 bases, with 11 bases between them. The CDR3 extends over 14 amino acids. CDR3 DNA: TGTGCCAGCAGCTTGGATTATACCGACTATGGCTACACCTTC. Translated, it gives CASSLDYTDYGYTF.

The chain recombines TRBV18 with TRBJ2-3; D call uncertain. The V gene's germline CDR1 is KGHSH and CDR2 LQKENI. The V gene lost 1 base and the J gene lost 2 bases, with 13 bases spanning the gap. This CDR3 spans 16 amino acids. The CDR3 is CASSPLGRADTDTQYF. The CDR3 nucleotides are TGTGCCAGCTCACCACTGGGCAGAGCAGACACAGATACGCAGTATTTT.

CDR3 sequence: CASSTTGGWNEQFF. The CDR3 DNA reads as TGCGCCAGCAGCACGACAGGGGGCTGGAATGAGCAGTTCTTC. The chain uses TRBV5-1 and TRBJ2-1; 10 bases map to TRBD1. Germline V lookup: CDR1 SGHRS, CDR2 YFSETQ. Germline trimming cut 4 bases from V and 7 bases from J; bases unmatched to any gene: 5. The CDR3 totals 14 residues.

V usage is TRBV4-1 and J usage is TRBJ2-1; a weak D match, TRBD1 (5 bases). Germline assignment: CDR1 MGHRA and CDR2 YSYEKL. Trimming removed 0 bases from V and 15 bases from J, with 15 bases in between. The CDR3 is 13 amino acids. In nucleotides, the CDR3 is TGCGCCAGCAGCCAAGATACCCAGACAGTTTGGTTCTTC. Translating gives CASSQDTQTVWFF.

The chain recombines TRBV6-2 or TRBV6-3 with TRBJ1-2; D gene unclear. The V end lost 2 bases, the J end lost 2 bases, and 9 bases lay between the germline ends. The CDR3 sequence is 14 residues long. CDR1 is MNHEY and CDR2 is SVGEGT in the germline V gene. The CDR3 DNA reads TGTGCCAGCAGTTACGTGGTCAGAAACTATGGCTACACCTTC. Protein: CASSYVVRNYGYTF.

This rearrangement joins TRBV20-1 to TRBJ1-4; D not certain. V was clipped by 0 bases and J by 8 bases, with 16 bases between them. The CDR3 has 15 residues. Germline assignment: CDR1 DFQATT and CDR2 SNEGSKA (reference sequence). In DNA form, the CDR3 reads TGCAGTGCTAGAGACAGAGTCAGTTCGGTAGAAAAACTGTTTTTT. As protein: CSARDRVSSVEKLFF.

The chain couples TRBV12-3 or TRBV12-4 to TRBJ1-1; 8 bases line up with TRBD1. This CDR3 contains 14 residues. Trimming took 7 bases from V and 2 from J; bases not matched to a gene: 6. The CDR3 loop reads CASTTGGVNTEAFF. The CDR3 DNA follows: TGTGCCAGCACCACAGGGGGGGTAAACACTGAAGCTTTCTTT.

The rearrangement links TRBV4-3 to TRBJ1-1; D remains ambiguous. The CDR3 length is 14 residues. Germline CDR1 and CDR2: LGHNA and YSLEER. Trimming removed 3 bases at V and 0 bases at J, with 8 bases between. Here the CDR3 DNA reads TGCGCCAGCAGCCAGGCCCGGATGAACACTGAAGCTTTCTTT. This sequence encodes CASSQARMNTEAFF.